This T cell receptor beta chain was documented in a study of regulatory T cells in long-lasting Graves disease. The time point here: persistent/refractory GD, antithyroid drugs over 5 years with positive TRAb. There was RNA extracted from PBMCs, and the TCR library was made from it. Germline V gene sequence: CDR1 MDHEN, CDR2 SYDVKM. This CDR3 contains 17 residues. With V trimmed by 3 bases and J by 4 bases, 7 bases remained unmatched. Construction of TCR beta libraries relied on iRepertoire HTBI primers and on Arm-PCR targeting CDR3 regions. TCRdb re-analysed the multiplex PCR reads in MiXCR, keeping a single row per CDR3 protein. The profile shows roughly 400,000 distinct CDR3 sequences, around 20% of them singletons. This clonotype was seen at least ten times.

The input for sequencing was peripheral blood mononuclear cells (PBMCs), taken when the disease was refractory, from a patient treated with antithyroid drugs. The chain carries TRBV28 and TRBJ1-6; 9 nucleotides agree with TRBD1. The receptor's source is a female donor with Graves disease. CDR3 bases: TGTGCCAGCAGTTTCGTCAGGACAGGGGCGTATAATTCACCCCTCCACTTT. Translating gives CASSFVRTGAYNSPLHF.